A selection of T cell receptor beta chains follows, all from one sample in a study of T cells in Graves' hyperthyroidism and ophthalmopathy. MiXCR, applied by TCRdb to the multiplex PCR reads, yields one record per CDR3 protein. The sample shows about 770,000 distinct CDR3 sequences, about 19% of them seen only once. The specimen sequenced was blood. All receptors derive from a woman in her fifties or sixties with Graves' hyperthyroidism that later progressed to Graves' ophthalmopathy. The CDR3 runs from the conserved cysteine through the conserved F or W. A D gene is named only where the DNA matches it firmly. Expanded clones are given a class, and other clones once, few, many or no size at all.

d_call	clone_size	v_call	j_call	cdr3_nt	cdr3_aa
NA	few	TRBV7-6	TRBJ1-6	TGTGCCAGCAGCTTAAGGACATCTGGCTATAATTCACCCCTCCACTTT	CASSLRTSGYNSPLHF
NA	NA	TRBV6-2/TRBV6-3	TRBJ1-1	TGTGCCAGCAGTTACTCGATTAGTTCAGGACCGGGGAACACTGAAGCTTTCTTT	CASSYSISSGPGNTEAFF
NA	few	TRBV10-1	TRBJ2-5	TGCGCCAGCAGTGAGCGGCGGGGGCGAGAGACCCAGTACTTC	CASSERRGRETQYF
NA	few	TRBV15	TRBJ2-7	TGTGCCACCAGCAGAGAAGGTAGCTCCTACGAGCAGTACTTC	CATSREGSSYEQYF
TRBD2	many	TRBV6-5	TRBJ2-1	TGTGCCAGCAGTTACTCCGGGGGGGACAATGAGCAGTTCTTC	CASSYSGGDNEQFF
NA	NA	TRBV19	TRBJ1-3	TGTGCCAGTAGTATTGGGGTCCACTCTGGAAACACCATATATTTT	CASSIGVHSGNTIYF
NA	many	TRBV5-8	TRBJ1-2	TGTGCCAGCAGCTTTTTCGTGAACCACTATGGCTACACCTTC	CASSFFVNHYGYTF
TRBD1	many	TRBV13	TRBJ2-2	TGTGCCAGCAGCTGGGACAGGAACACCGGGGAGCTGTTTTTT	CASSWDRNTGELFF
NA	many	TRBV5-1	TRBJ2-7	TGCGCCTCTAGGCGAAGGGGCCTTGAAGAGCAGTACTTC	CASRRRGLEEQYF
NA	many	TRBV20-1	TRBJ2-3	TGCAGTGCCTCCCCTACAGATACGCAGTATTTT	CSASPTDTQYF
TRBD2	NA	TRBV5-1	TRBJ2-2	TGTGCCAGCATCTGGGGCGGGGGGAACACCGGGGAGCTGTTTTTT	CASIWGGGNTGELFF
NA	NA	TRBV7-9	TRBJ2-4	TGTGCCAGCAGCTTCCAGGGAAACATTCAGTACTTC	CASSFQGNIQYF
TRBD1	NA	TRBV6-2/TRBV6-3	TRBJ1-1	TGTGCCAGCAGGAAAATCAGGGGGCACCCGAACGCTGAAGCTTTCTTT	CASRKIRGHPNAEAFF
NA	many	TRBV5-6	TRBJ1-1	TGTGCCAGCAGCGGCGGGGTGGTTTGGGGCACTGAAGCTTTCTTT	CASSGGVVWGTEAFF
NA	NA	TRBV10-3	TRBJ2-3	TGTGCCATCAGCCTAACAGGGGGACTATCCACAGATACGCAGTATTTT	CAISLTGGLSTDTQYF
NA	NA	TRBV18	TRBJ2-1	TGTGCCAGCTCACCACCGGGCAAGGTCCAACTTTTCAATGAGCAGTTCTTC	CASSPPGKVQLFNEQFF
NA	few	TRBV5-5	TRBJ2-2	TGTGCCAGCAGCTTGATACCAAACAGGGACACCGGGGAGCTGTTTTTT	CASSLIPNRDTGELFF
NA	many	TRBV5-1	TRBJ2-7	TGCGCCAGCAGCTACGGCCAAGGGAGCTCCTACGAGCAGTACTTC	CASSYGQGSSYEQYF
NA	few	TRBV5-1	TRBJ2-1	TGCGCCAGCAGCCCTTCTTGGAACTACAATGAGCAGTTCTTC	CASSPSWNYNEQFF
NA	many	TRBV7-6	TRBJ2-5	TGTGCCAGCAGCTACCCCGGAGTAGCAGAGGAGACCCAGTACTTC	CASSYPGVAEETQYF
TRBD2	few	TRBV14	TRBJ2-1	TGTGCCAGCAGCCAACTAGCGGGGGGGGGCAATGAGCAGTTCTTC	CASSQLAGGGNEQFF
NA	NA	TRBV6-8	TRBJ1-1	TGTGCCAGCAGGGCAGCGGTTGACAGCAGAATGAACACTGAAGCTTTCTTT	CASRAAVDSRMNTEAFF
TRBD2	few	TRBV29-1	TRBJ2-1	TGCAGCGCTAGTAGCGGGGGGCTCAATGAGCAGTTCTTC	CSASSGGLNEQFF
TRBD1	NA	TRBV25-1	TRBJ1-2	TGTGCCAGCAGTGAGCCCGGGACAGGGCACTATGGCTACACCTTC	CASSEPGTGHYGYTF
NA	many	TRBV3-1	TRBJ1-2	TGTGCCAGCAGCCTCCAGGACTATGGCTACACCTTC	CASSLQDYGYTF
NA	many	TRBV10-3	TRBJ1-2	TGTGCCATCAGTGAATCGGGCAGTGCCTATGGCTACACCTTC	CAISESGSAYGYTF
TRBD1	many	TRBV5-1	TRBJ1-1	TGCGCCAGCAGCCATCCGGGACAGGGACATGAAGCTTTCTTT	CASSHPGQGHEAFF
NA	once	TRBV19	TRBJ2-1	TGTGCCAGTAGTATACAGGGCACATACACTGCGCAGTTCTTC	CASSIQGTYTAQFF
TRBD1	NA	TRBV15	TRBJ1-2	TGTGCCACCAGCAGGACAGGGCAACCCCACTATGGCTACACCTTC	CATSRTGQPHYGYTF
NA	many	TRBV5-1	TRBJ1-1	TGCGCCAGCAGCTTGGATACCAGGGTCGGCACTGAAGCTTTCTTT	CASSLDTRVGTEAFF
NA	few	TRBV29-1	TRBJ2-5	TGCAGCGTTCGCGATAGCAAGGAGACCCAGTACTTC	CSVRDSKETQYF
NA	NA	TRBV12-3/TRBV12-4	TRBJ2-5	TGTGCCAGCAGTTTAGATCTTATGGGGCAGGATTACCAAGAGACCCAGTACTTC	CASSLDLMGQDYQETQYF
NA	few	TRBV7-9	TRBJ1-3	TGTGCCAGCAGCTCTCAGCTCGGTTGGGGCAGCTCTGGAAACACCATATATTTT	CASSSQLGWGSSGNTIYF
TRBD1	many	TRBV12-3/TRBV12-4	TRBJ2-3	TGTGCCAGCAGTTACGGCCGGGACAGGGTAACAGATACGCAGTATTTT	CASSYGRDRVTDTQYF
NA	NA	TRBV5-6	TRBJ1-5	TGTGCCAGCAGCTGGAGGGCAGAGCATCCTCAGCCCCAGCATTTT	CASSWRAEHPQPQHF
TRBD1	few	TRBV7-9	TRBJ1-1	TGTGCCAGCAGGAACAGGGGCACTGAAGCTTTCTTT	CASRNRGTEAFF
NA	NA	TRBV10-2	TRBJ1-1	TGCGCCAGCAGCGGGGATTCGAACACTGAAGCTTTCTTT	CASSGDSNTEAFF
TRBD1	many	TRBV11-3	TRBJ2-3	TGTGCCAGCACCCCGGGACAGGGGGCAACAGATACGCAGTATTTT	CASTPGQGATDTQYF
NA	many	TRBV12-3/TRBV12-4	TRBJ1-2	TGTGCCAGCAGTTTAGATATTAGAGGCTATGGCTACACCTTC	CASSLDIRGYGYTF
NA	few	TRBV6-2/TRBV6-3	TRBJ2-1	TGTGCCAGCAGAGACGGGAGAAGCTCCTACAATGAGCAGTTCTTC	CASRDGRSSYNEQFF